One sample yielded the 32 T cell receptor beta chains listed below, sequenced in a study of blood T cell repertoires in COVID-19. The table came from immunoSEQ multiplex PCR; TCRdb's copy has only in-frame clones and leaves some out. Of tens of thousands of clones in the sample, approximately 81% were seen once. The sample taken for sequencing was peripheral blood. These TCRs come from a woman in her seventies with acute or convalescent COVID-19.

V usage is TRBV25-1 and J usage is TRBJ2-7; TRBD2 is a possible D gene (6 bases). CDR3 length equals 16 residues. Germline values: CDR1 MGHDK, CDR2 SYGVNS. V was shortened by 4 bases and J by 0 bases, with 16 bases between the two germline ends. The CDR3 here is CASSGGSLAYSYEQYV. DNA of the CDR3: TGTGCCAGCAGTGGGGGTTCTCTAGCGTACTCCTACGAGCAGTACGTC.

The genes are TRBV27 and TRBJ2-2; no clear D. Germline V gene sequence: CDR1 MNHEY, CDR2 SMNVEV (reference sequence). This CDR3 is 13 amino acids long. The germline V and J ends were trimmed by 4 bases and 6 bases, with 9 bases remaining between them. In nucleotides, the CDR3 is TGTGCCAGCAGTTCCCACCCGGCCGGGGAGCTGTTTTTT. It encodes CASSSHPAGELFF.

The chain joins TRBV5-4 to TRBJ2-5, with 9 positions matching TRBD1. V dropped 4 bases and J dropped 2; count of bases not matched to a gene: 3. This CDR3 comprises 14 residues. The germline CDR1 and CDR2 sequences are SGHNT and YYREEE (reference sequence). This CDR3 reads CASSMGQGQETQYF. The CDR3 DNA is TGTGCCAGCAGCATGGGACAGGGACAAGAGACCCAGTACTTC.

This rearrangement joins TRBV7-9 to TRBJ2-7; TRBD1 matches at 9 bases. In germline, CDR1 is SEHNR, CDR2 FQNEAQ (reference sequence). The CDR3 is 13 residues long. Trimming cost V 5 bases and J 4 bases; bases outside gene matches: 3. The CDR3 loop is CASSHGQGYEQYV. CDR3 in DNA: TGTGCCAGCAGCCACGGACAGGGGTACGAGCAGTACGTC.

The chain couples TRBV4-2 to TRBJ2-1; a possible D gene is TRBD2 (5 bases). From germline, CDR1 is LGHNA and CDR2 YNFKEQ. V lost 1 base and J lost 7, with 8 bases in between. The CDR3 is made up of 13 amino acids. Here the CDR3 DNA reads TGTGCCAGCAGCCAAGGTTCGGGGAATGAGCAGTTCTTC. This encodes CASSQGSGNEQFF.

The chain has TRBV4-1 and TRBJ1-1; maybe TRBD1 (5 bases). Between the trimmed V and J ends, which lost 1 base and 1 base, there was a span of 10 bases. This CDR3 is 15 amino acids long. Germline CDR1 is MGHRA and CDR2 is YSYEKL. The CDR3: CASSQVQGSNTEAFF. The CDR3 DNA reads TGCGCCAGCAGCCAAGTCCAGGGTTCGAACACTGAAGCTTTCTTT.

The table lists this clone with many counts. The chain is built from TRBV6-1 and TRBJ1-1; the D gene is possibly TRBD1 (6 bases). Looked up from germline, CDR1 is MNHNS and CDR2 is SASEGT. The V and J ends lost 1 base and 2 bases respectively, with 8 bases between them. The CDR3 extends over 14 amino acids. The CDR3 DNA is TGTGCCAGCAGTGAAGGGGGGGGCAACACTGAAGCTTTCTTT. Protein: CASSEGGGNTEAFF.

In this sample, this clone turned up once. The chain recombines TRBV19 with TRBJ1-5; 7 bases line up with TRBD1. This CDR3 contains 16 residues. The V and J ends lost 3 bases and 0 bases, in that order; junction bases with no gene match: 5. Germline V lookup: CDR1 LNHDA, CDR2 SQIVND (reference sequence). The CDR3 is CASSIDRAYSNQPQHF. In nucleotides, the CDR3 is TGTGCCAGTAGTATTGACAGGGCGTATAGCAATCAGCCCCAGCATTTT.

V usage is TRBV7-2 and J usage is TRBJ1-2; the match to TRBD1 covers 9 bases. V shed 5 bases, J shed 4 bases, and the junction held 8 bases outside the gene matches. The CDR3 length is 15 residues. Looked up from germline, CDR1 is SGHTA and CDR2 is FQGNSA. The CDR3 DNA follows: TGTGCCAGCAGCCCCGGACAGGGGTTGGGCTATGGCTACACCTTC. Amino acids: CASSPGQGLGYGYTF. Full variable domain (missing parts from reference TRBV7-2 and TRBJ1-2): GAGVSQSPSNKVTEKGKDVELRCDPISGHTALYWYRQSLGQGLEFLIYFQGNSAPDKSGLPSDRFSAERTGGSVSTLTIQRTQQEDSAVYLCASSPGQGLGYGYTFGSGTRLTVV.

CDR3 sequence: CASSFQGNTEAFF. As DNA, the CDR3 is TGTGCCAGCAGTTTCCAGGGGAACACTGAAGCTTTCTTT. The V gene is TRBV12-3 or TRBV12-4, the J gene TRBJ1-1; tentative D call: TRBD1 (5 bases). The CDR3 extends over 13 amino acids. The V end lost 3 bases, the J end lost 1 base, and 6 bases lay between the germline ends.

V usage is TRBV21-1 and J usage is TRBJ1-2; the D call of TRBD1 is as the table states it, not checked on the DNA. TRBV21-1 is reported as a pseudogene. The CDR3 loop spans 16 amino acids. This CDR3 is CASSKVSQGPNYGYTF. CDR3 DNA sequence: TGTGCCAGCAGCAAAGTATCTCAGGGGCCTAACTATGGCTACACCTTC.

The chain recombines TRBV6-6 with TRBJ2-3, with 11 bases fitting TRBD1. The CDR3 is 16 residues long. Germline V CDR1 and CDR2: MNHNY, SVGAGI (reference sequence). The J segment lost 3 bases and the V segment lost 2 bases, leaving 4 bases of the junction unmatched. CDR3 DNA: TGTGCCAGCAGTTACGGGACAGGGGGGTTAACAGATACGCAGTATTTT. This encodes CASSYGTGGLTDTQYF.

This chain connects TRBV5-4 to TRBJ2-1, with TRBD2 as a possible D gene (6 bases). The CDR3 loop spans 16 amino acids. Germline CDR1 reads SGHNT; CDR2 reads YYREEE (reference sequence). The V gene lost 4 bases and the J gene lost 4 bases, with 18 bases spanning the gap. The CDR3 loop is CASSPPGLSSYNEQFF. In DNA form, the CDR3 reads TGTGCCAGCAGCCCACCGGGACTCTCCTCATACAATGAGCAGTTCTTC.

This clone came up once. The chain is built from TRBV7-2 and TRBJ1-6; TRBD1 might be the D (6 bases). CDR1 SGHTA and CDR2 FQGNSA come from the germline V gene. The CDR3 length is 16 residues. Trimming removed 4 bases at V and 0 bases at J, with 10 bases between. The chain's CDR3 is CASSSGQSSYNSPLHF. Written as DNA, the CDR3 is TGTGCCAGCAGCTCTGGACAGAGCTCCTATAATTCACCCCTCCACTTT.

This rearrangement joins TRBV18 to TRBJ2-3; TRBD2 matches at 9 bases. The CDR3 spans 14 residues. The germline V gene encodes CDR1 KGHSH and CDR2 LQKENI. The trim removed 2 bases at V and 4 bases at J, leaving 1 base unmatched. This CDR3 is CASSPGTSPDTQYF. The CDR3 bases are TGTGCCAGCTCACCAGGGACTAGCCCAGATACGCAGTATTTT.

This sequence joins TRBV2 and TRBJ1-2, with 7 bases lining up with TRBD1. The CDR3 length is 13 residues. The V gene end was trimmed by 5 bases and the J gene end by 6 bases; junction bases not matched to a gene: 6. Germline CDR1 reads SNHLY; CDR2 reads FYNNEI. CDR3 sequence (DNA): TGTGCCAGCAGTCAACAGGGGAGCAATGGCTACACCTTC. This codes for CASSQQGSNGYTF.

The chain combines TRBV4-1 with TRBJ2-3; D unclear. This CDR3 comprises 15 residues. Germline CDR1 and CDR2: MGHRA and YSYEKL. V was cut by 2 bases and J by 4 bases, with 13 bases left in between. CDR3: CASSQLSVAPDTQYF. CDR3 DNA: TGCGCCAGCAGCCAATTGTCGGTAGCTCCAGATACGCAGTATTTT.

This clone was seen at least ten times. The rearrangement uses TRBV20-1 and TRBJ1-5; 9 bases map to TRBD1. V shed 3 bases, J shed 3 bases, and the junction held 6 bases outside the gene matches. The germline gives CDR1 DFQATT, CDR2 SNEGSKA (reference sequence). This CDR3 is 15 amino acids long. The CDR3 DNA is TGCAGTGCTAGTGGGTCACAGGGGGCCAATCAGCCCCAGCATTTT. This gives the protein CSASGSQGANQPQHF.

The chain has TRBV7-9 and TRBJ1-1; maybe TRBD1 (6 bases). V lost 5 bases, J lost 3 bases, and 19 bases lay in between. Looked up from germline, CDR1 is SEHNR and CDR2 is FQNEAQ (reference sequence). CDR3 length: 16 residues. CDR3 residues: CASSAQKYRVDTEAFF. CDR3 in DNA: TGTGCCAGCAGCGCACAGAAGTACAGGGTCGACACTGAAGCTTTCTTT.

The V and J genes are TRBV2 and TRBJ1-2; 9 bases are a match to TRBD1. V was pared by 1 base and J by 8 bases, with 8 bases of the junction left unmatched. CDR1 and CDR2 from the germline V gene are SNHLY and FYNNEI. The CDR3 sequence is 15 residues long. CDR3 in amino acids: CASSEEWDRVRGYTF. The CDR3 nucleotides are TGTGCCAGCAGTGAAGAGTGGGACAGGGTTAGGGGCTACACCTTC.

The table lists this clone with a few counts. The chain employs TRBV6-5 and TRBJ2-2; maybe TRBD2 (6 bases). Germline assignment: CDR1 MNHEY and CDR2 SVGAGI. This CDR3 has 13 residues. The V gene lost 4 bases and the J gene lost 6 bases, with 9 bases spanning the gap. The CDR3 bases are TGTGCCAGCAGTTCGACTAGATCCGGGGAGCTGTTTTTT. Translated: CASSSTRSGELFF.

The chain joins TRBV27 to TRBJ2-2; 9 nucleotides align to TRBD2. The V gene end was trimmed by 8 bases and the J gene end by 8 bases; junction bases not matched to a gene: 9. Germline CDR1 MNHEY, CDR2 SMNVEV (reference sequence). This CDR3 is 14 amino acids long. The CDR3 region has the DNA TGTGCCAGCGGGTGGGGACTAGCTACAGGGGAGCTGTTTTTT. This translates into CASGWGLATGELFF.

V is TRBV11-2 and J is TRBJ1-1; the match to TRBD1 covers 8 bases. The CDR3 has 14 residues. Germline V gene lookup returns CDR1 SGHAT and CDR2 FQNNGV. The trim removed 1 base at V and 4 bases at J, leaving 2 bases unmatched. The CDR3 loop is CASSLGQGITEAFF. As DNA, the CDR3 is TGTGCCAGCAGCTTAGGACAGGGGATCACTGAAGCTTTCTTT.

This chain links TRBV6-5 with TRBJ2-1; TRBD2 agrees at 9 bases. Trimming cost V 6 bases and J 7 bases; bases outside gene matches: 1. This CDR3 region has 12 residues. CDR1 MNHEY and CDR2 SVGAGI come from the germline V gene. The CDR3 loop is CASRLAGNEQFF. Written as DNA, the CDR3 is TGTGCCAGCAGGCTAGCGGGGAATGAGCAGTTCTTC.

V gene TRBV7-8 combines with J gene TRBJ2-2, with TRBD1 as a possible D gene (6 bases). Per the germline V gene, CDR1 is SGHVS and CDR2 is FQNEAQ. CDR3 size: 17 residues. The ends were cut back, 2 bases at V and 3 bases at J, with 16 bases in the middle. The CDR3 here is CASSLPGHQTYTGELFF. CDR3 DNA sequence: TGTGCCAGCAGCTTACCGGGACACCAAACCTACACCGGGGAGCTGTTTTTT.

The gene calls are TRBV6-5 and TRBJ1-2; 9 bases are a match to TRBD1. Germline V CDR1 and CDR2: MNHEY, SVGAGI. After removal of 6 bases from V and 2 bases from J, the junction contained 4 bases not matched to a gene. The CDR3 runs 14 residues. CDR3 protein: CASRPTGGNYGYTF. DNA of the CDR3: TGTGCCAGCAGACCGACAGGGGGGAACTATGGCTACACCTTC.

The chain employs TRBV11-3 and TRBJ2-1; 8 bases line up with TRBD1. CDR3 length: 16 residues. The V gene's germline CDR1 is SGHNT and CDR2 YENEEA. V was pared by 4 bases and J by 4 bases, with 9 bases of the junction left unmatched. CDR3 DNA: TGTGCCAGCAGCTCCCCCGGACAGGGCTTTTACAATGAGCAGTTCTTC. Encoded protein: CASSSPGQGFYNEQFF.

This clone has just a few counts. The V call is TRBV10-1, the J call TRBJ1-1; D gene uncertain. There are 15 residues in the CDR3. V was pared by 4 bases and J by 5 bases, with 17 bases between. CDR1 is WNHNN and CDR2 is SYGVQD in the germline V gene (reference sequence). This CDR3 reads CASSGSGVRWTEAFF. In DNA, the CDR3 is TGCGCCAGCAGTGGGTCCGGGGTTAGGTGGACTGAAGCTTTCTTT.

This clone is judged medium-sized (0.01 to 0.1%). This sequence joins TRBV6-6 and TRBJ1-4; 7 bases are a match to TRBD1. Germline V gives CDR1 MNHNY, CDR2 SVGAGI (reference sequence). The CDR3 length is 16 residues. Trimming removed 5 bases from V and 4 bases from J; junction bases left unmatched: 10. For the CDR3, the DNA is TGTGCCAGCAGTCGAATGCCGGGACAGCATAATGAAAAACTGTTTTTT. Its protein product is CASSRMPGQHNEKLFF.

The chain employs TRBV15 and TRBJ2-3; 7 nucleotides agree with TRBD2. CDR3 length: 14 amino acids. CDR1 is LNHNV and CDR2 is YYDKDF in the germline V gene (reference sequence). Unmatched junction bases numbered 9, after V lost 7 bases and J lost 5 bases. As DNA, the CDR3 is TGTGCCACCATGGGCGGGAGTAATTTAGATACGCAGTATTTT. Residues: CATMGGSNLDTQYF.

J is TRBJ2-3 and V is TRBV6-1; no clear D gene. There are 15 residues in the CDR3. The V end was cut by 3 bases, the J end by 0 bases, with 10 bases between. Germline assignment: CDR1 MNHNS and CDR2 SASEGT. CDR3 nucleotides: TGTGCCAGCAGTGATAAGGAGATGAGCACAGATACGCAGTATTTT. It yields the protein CASSDKEMSTDTQYF.

The rearrangement joins TRBV28 to TRBJ1-1, with D perhaps matching TRBD1 (5 bases). CDR3 size: 16 residues. CDR1 is MDHEN, CDR2 SYDVKM, per germline. Trimming pared 4 bases from V and 0 bases from J, leaving 15 bases between. The CDR3 protein is CASSYAAGIMNTEAFF. The CDR3 nucleotides are TGTGCCAGCAGTTATGCGGCAGGGATCATGAACACTGAAGCTTTCTTT.